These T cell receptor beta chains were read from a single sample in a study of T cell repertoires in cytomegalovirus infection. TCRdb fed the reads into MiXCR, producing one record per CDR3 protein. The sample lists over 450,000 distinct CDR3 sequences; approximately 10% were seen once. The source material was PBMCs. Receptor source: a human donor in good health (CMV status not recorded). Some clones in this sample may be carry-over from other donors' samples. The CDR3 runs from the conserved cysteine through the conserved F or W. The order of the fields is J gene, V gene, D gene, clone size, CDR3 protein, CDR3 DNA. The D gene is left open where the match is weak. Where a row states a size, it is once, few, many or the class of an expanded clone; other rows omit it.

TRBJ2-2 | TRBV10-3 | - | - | CATRPNTGELFF | TGTGCGACCCGGCCGAACACCGGGGAGCTGTTTTTT
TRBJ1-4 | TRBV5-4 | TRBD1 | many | CASSPGQGFATNEKLFF | TGTGCCAGCAGCCCCGGACAGGGATTCGCAACTAATGAAAAACTGTTTTTT
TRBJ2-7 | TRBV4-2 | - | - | CASSQARGTESYEQYF | TGTGCCAGCAGCCAAGCGCGCGGGACAGAATCCTACGAGCAGTACTTC
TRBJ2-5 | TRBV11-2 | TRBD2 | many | CASSLEFGLAGGGDQETQYF | TGTGCCAGCAGCTTAGAGTTCGGACTAGCGGGGGGGGGAGACCAAGAGACCCAGTACTTC
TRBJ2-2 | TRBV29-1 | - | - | CSVESDTTGELFF | TGCAGCGTTGAATCAGACACAACCGGGGAGCTGTTTTTT
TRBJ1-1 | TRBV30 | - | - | CAWRFGGVTEAFF | TGTGCCTGGAGATTTGGGGGGGTGACTGAAGCTTTCTTT
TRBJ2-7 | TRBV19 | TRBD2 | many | CASSDGLAATYEQYF | TGTGCCAGTAGTGACGGACTAGCGGCGACCTACGAGCAGTACTTC
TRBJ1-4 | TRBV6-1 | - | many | CASSETGSHEKLFF | TGTGCCAGCAGTGAAACCGGCTCACATGAAAAACTGTTTTTT
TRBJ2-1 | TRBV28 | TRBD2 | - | CASSSLASGYHNEQFF | TGTGCCAGCAGTTCTCTCGCTAGCGGTTACCACAATGAGCAGTTCTTC
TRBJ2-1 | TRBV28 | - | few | CASSLTTVNEQFF | TGTGCCAGCAGTTTAACGACAGTAAATGAGCAGTTCTTC
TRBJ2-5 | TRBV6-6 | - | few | CASSYESETQYF | TGTGCCAGCAGTTACGAGAGCGAGACCCAGTACTTC
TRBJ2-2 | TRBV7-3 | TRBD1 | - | CASSPTGGTTGELFF | TGTGCCAGCAGTCCTACAGGGGGCACCACCGGGGAGCTGTTTTTT
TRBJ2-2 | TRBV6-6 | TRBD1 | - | CASSYSWDSKNTGELFF | TGTGCCAGCAGTTACTCGTGGGACAGCAAGAACACCGGGGAGCTGTTTTTT
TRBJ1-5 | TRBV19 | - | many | CASSKETFNQPQHF | TGTGCCAGTAGTAAGGAGACATTCAATCAGCCCCAGCATTTT
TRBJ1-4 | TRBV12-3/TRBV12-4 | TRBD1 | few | CASSRDSFNEKLFF | TGTGCCAGCAGCAGGGACAGCTTTAATGAAAAACTGTTTTTT
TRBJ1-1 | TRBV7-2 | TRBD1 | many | CASSSWRDRNTEAFF | TGTGCCAGCAGCTCGTGGCGGGACAGGAACACTGAAGCTTTCTTT
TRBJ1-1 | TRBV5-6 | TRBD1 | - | CASSWGTGSNTEAFF | TGTGCCAGCAGCTGGGGGACAGGTTCGAACACTGAAGCTTTCTTT
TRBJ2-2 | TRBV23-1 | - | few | CASSQLVRVNTGELFF | TGCGCCAGCAGTCAACTGGTCAGGGTGAACACCGGGGAGCTGTTTTTT
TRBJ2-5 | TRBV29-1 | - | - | CSLVGSGGEETQYF | TGCAGCCTCGTTGGTTCGGGGGGCGAGGAGACCCAGTACTTC
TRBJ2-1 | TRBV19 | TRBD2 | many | CASSIGGGNEQFF | TGTGCCAGTAGTATAGGGGGGGGGAATGAGCAGTTCTTC
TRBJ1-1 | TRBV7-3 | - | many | CASSLEGKIAEAFF | TGTGCCAGCAGCTTAGAGGGGAAGATAGCTGAAGCTTTCTTT
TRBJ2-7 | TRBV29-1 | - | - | CSVERGRGPYEQYF | TGCAGCGTTGAAAGAGGGAGGGGGCCCTACGAGCAGTACTTC
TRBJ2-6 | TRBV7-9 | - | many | CASSPVTGANVLTF | TGTGCCAGCAGCCCCGTAACTGGGGCCAACGTCCTGACTTTC
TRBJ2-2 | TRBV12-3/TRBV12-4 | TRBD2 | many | CASRGRGNSVTGELFF | TGTGCCAGCAGGGGGCGGGGGAACTCGGTCACCGGGGAGCTGTTTTTT
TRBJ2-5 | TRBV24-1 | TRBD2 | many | CATSDSLAGGPETQYF | TGTGCCACCAGTGATTCTCTAGCGGGAGGGCCGGAGACCCAGTACTTC
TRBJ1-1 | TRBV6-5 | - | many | CASRLGETEAFF | TGTGCCAGCAGGTTAGGGGAGACTGAAGCTTTCTTT
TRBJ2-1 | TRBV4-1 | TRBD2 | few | CASSQDLAGGPYNEQFF | TGCGCCAGCAGCCAAGATCTAGCGGGAGGGCCGTACAATGAGCAGTTCTTC
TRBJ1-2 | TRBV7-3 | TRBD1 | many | CASSSTGSHGYTF | TGTGCCAGCAGCTCGACAGGGTCGCACGGCTACACCTTC